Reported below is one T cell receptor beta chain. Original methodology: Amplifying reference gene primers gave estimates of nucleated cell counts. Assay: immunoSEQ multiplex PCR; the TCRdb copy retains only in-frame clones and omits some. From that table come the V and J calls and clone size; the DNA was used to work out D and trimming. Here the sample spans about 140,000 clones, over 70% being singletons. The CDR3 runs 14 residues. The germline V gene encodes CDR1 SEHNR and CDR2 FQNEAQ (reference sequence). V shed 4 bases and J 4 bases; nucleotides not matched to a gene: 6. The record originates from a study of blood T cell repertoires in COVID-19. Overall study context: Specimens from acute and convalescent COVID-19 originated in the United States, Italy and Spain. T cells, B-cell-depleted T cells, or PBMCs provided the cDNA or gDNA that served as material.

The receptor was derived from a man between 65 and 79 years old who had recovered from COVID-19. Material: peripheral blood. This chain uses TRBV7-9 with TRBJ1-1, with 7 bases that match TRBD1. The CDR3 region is CASSYRQGVTEAFF. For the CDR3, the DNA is TGTGCCAGCAGCTACCGACAGGGTGTCACTGAAGCTTTCTTT.